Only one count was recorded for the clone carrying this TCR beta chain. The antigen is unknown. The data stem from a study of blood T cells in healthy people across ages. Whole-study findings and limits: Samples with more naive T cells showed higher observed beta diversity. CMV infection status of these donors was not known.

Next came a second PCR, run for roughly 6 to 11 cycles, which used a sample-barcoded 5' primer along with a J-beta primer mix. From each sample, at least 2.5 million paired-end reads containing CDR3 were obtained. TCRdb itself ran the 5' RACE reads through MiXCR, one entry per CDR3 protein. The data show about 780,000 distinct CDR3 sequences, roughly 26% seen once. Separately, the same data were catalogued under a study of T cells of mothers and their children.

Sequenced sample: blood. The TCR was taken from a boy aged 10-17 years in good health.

The CDR3 coding sequence is TGTGCCAGCAGCCAATCTAGAGGTCGGGATGGCTACACCTTC. Residues: CASSQSRGRDGYTF. The V and J genes are TRBV16 and TRBJ1-2, with D unresolved. The CDR3 extends over 14 amino acids. In germline, CDR1 is KGHSY, CDR2 FQNENV. V was cut by 0 bases and J by 6 bases, with 11 bases left in between.